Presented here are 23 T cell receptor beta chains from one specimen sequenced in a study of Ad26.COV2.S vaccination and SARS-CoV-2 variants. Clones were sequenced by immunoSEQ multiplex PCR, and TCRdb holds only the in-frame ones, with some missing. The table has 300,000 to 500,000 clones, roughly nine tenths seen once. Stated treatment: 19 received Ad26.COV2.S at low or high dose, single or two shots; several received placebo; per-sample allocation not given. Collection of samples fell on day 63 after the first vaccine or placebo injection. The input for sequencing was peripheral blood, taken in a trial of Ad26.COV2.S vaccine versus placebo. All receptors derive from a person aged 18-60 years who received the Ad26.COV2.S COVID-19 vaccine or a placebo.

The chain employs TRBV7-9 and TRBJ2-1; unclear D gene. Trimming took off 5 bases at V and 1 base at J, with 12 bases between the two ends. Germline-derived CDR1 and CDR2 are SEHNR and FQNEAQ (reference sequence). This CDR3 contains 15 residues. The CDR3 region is CASSLRQASYNEQFF. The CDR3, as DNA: TGTGCCAGCAGCCTCCGGCAGGCGTCCTACAATGAGCAGTTCTTC.

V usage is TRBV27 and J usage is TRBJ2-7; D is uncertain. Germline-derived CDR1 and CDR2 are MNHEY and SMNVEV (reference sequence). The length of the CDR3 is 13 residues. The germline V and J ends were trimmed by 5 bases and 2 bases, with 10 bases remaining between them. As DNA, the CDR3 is TGTGCCAGCAGTCTAGGACGGACCTACGAGCAGTACTTC. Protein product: CASSLGRTYEQYF.

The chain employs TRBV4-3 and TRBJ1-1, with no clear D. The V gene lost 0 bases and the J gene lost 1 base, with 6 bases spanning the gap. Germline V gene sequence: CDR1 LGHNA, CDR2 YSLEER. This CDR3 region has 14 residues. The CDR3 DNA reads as TGCGCCAGCAGCCAAGACAGACCGAACACTGAAGCTTTCTTT. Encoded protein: CASSQDRPNTEAFF.

CDR3 sequence (DNA): TGTGCCAGCAGCCAAGATGATGGACGGAATCAGCCCCAGCATTTT. As protein: CASSQDDGRNQPQHF. The V call is TRBV4-2, the J call TRBJ1-5; D gene unclear. The CDR3 consists of 15 residues. The germline V gene has CDR1 LGHNA and CDR2 YNFKEQ. Trimming pared 0 bases from V and 4 bases from J, leaving 10 bases between.

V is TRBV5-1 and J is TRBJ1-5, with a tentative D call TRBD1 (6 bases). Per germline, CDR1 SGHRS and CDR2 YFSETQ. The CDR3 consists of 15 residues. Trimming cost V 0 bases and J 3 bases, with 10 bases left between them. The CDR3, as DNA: TGCGCCAGCAGCTTGGACAGGGACTCCAATCAGCCCCAGCATTTT. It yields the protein CASSLDRDSNQPQHF.

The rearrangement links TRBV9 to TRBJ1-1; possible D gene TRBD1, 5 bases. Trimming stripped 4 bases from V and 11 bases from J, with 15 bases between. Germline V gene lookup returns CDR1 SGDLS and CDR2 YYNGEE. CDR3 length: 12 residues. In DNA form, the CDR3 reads TGTGCCAGCAGCCCAGTGCGGGGCGGTGCTTTCTTT. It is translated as CASSPVRGGAFF.

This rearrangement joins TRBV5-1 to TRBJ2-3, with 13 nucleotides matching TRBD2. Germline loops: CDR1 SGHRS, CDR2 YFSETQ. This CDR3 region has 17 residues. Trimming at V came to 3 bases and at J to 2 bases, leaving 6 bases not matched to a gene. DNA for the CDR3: TGCGCCAGCAGCTCCGGACTAGCGGGGGATCTCACAGATACGCAGTATTTT. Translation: CASSSGLAGDLTDTQYF.

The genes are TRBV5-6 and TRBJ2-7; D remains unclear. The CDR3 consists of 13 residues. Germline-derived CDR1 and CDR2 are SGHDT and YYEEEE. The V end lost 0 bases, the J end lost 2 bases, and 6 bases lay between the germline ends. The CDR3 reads CASSLVSAYEQYF. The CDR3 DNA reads TGTGCCAGCAGCTTGGTCTCAGCCTACGAGCAGTACTTC.

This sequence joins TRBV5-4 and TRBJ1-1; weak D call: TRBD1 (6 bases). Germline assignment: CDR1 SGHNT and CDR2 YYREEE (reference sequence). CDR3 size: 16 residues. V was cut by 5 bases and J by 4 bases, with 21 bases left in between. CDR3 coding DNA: TGTGCCAGCAGTGGCGGGGGGCCGGGCTGGTCCACTGAAGCTTTCTTT. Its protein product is CASSGGGPGWSTEAFF. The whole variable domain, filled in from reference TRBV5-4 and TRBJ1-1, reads ETGVTQSPTHLIKTRGQQVTLRCSSQSGHNTVSWYQQALGQGPQFIFQYYREEENGRGNFPPRFSGLQFPNYSSELNVNALELDDSALYLCASSGGGPGWSTEAFFGQGTRLTVV.

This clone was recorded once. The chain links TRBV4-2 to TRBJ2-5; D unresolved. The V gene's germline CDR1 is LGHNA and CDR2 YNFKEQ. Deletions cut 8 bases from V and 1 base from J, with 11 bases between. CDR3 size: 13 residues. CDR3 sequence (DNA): TGTGCCAGCGGGGTGTGGGCCCAAGAGACCCAGTACTTC. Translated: CASGVWAQETQYF.

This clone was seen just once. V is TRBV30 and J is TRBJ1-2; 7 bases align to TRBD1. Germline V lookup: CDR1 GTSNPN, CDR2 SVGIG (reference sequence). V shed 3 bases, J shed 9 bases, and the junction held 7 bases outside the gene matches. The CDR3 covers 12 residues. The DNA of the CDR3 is TGTGCCTGGAGCCCAAACAGGGGTAGCTACACCTTC. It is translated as CAWSPNRGSYTF.

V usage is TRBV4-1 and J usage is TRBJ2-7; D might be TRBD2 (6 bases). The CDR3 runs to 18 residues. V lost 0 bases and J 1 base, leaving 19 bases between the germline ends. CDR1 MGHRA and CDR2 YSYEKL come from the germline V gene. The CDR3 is CASSQDSRGLWGSYEQYF. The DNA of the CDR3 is TGCGCCAGCAGCCAAGATTCCCGGGGACTTTGGGGTTCCTACGAGCAGTACTTC.

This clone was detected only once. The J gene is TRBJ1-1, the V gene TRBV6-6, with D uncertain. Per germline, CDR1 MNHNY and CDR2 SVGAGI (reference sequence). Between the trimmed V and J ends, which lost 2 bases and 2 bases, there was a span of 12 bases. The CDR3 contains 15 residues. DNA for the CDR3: TGTGCCAGCAGTTACGCGGCCGGGAAAAACACTGAAGCTTTCTTT. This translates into CASSYAAGKNTEAFF.

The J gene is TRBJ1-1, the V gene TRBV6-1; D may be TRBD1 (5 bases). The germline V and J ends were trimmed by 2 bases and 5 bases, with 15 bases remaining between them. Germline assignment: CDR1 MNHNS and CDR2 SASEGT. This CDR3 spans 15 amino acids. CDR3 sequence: CASSESDWGETEAFF. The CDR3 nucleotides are TGTGCCAGCAGTGAATCAGATTGGGGGGAGACTGAAGCTTTCTTT.

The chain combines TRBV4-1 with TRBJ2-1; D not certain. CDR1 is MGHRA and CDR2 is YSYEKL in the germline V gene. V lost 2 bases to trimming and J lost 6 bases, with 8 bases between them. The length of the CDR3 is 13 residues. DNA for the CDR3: TGCGCCAGCAGCCAAATAGTCCTCAATGAGCAGTTCTTC. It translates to CASSQIVLNEQFF.

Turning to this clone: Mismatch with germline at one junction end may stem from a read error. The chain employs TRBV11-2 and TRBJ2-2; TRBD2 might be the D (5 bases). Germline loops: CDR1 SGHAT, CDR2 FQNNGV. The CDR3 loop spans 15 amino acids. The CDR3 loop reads CTSSLRASWNGELFF. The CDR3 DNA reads TGTACCAGCAGCTTGCGGGCTAGCTGGAACGGGGAGCTGTTTTTT.

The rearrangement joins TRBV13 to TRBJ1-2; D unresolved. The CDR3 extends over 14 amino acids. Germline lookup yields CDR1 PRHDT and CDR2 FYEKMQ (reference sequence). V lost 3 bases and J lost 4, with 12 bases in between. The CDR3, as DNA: TGTGCCAGCAGCTTGCAATTACAGCCCTATGGCTACACCTTC. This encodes CASSLQLQPYGYTF.

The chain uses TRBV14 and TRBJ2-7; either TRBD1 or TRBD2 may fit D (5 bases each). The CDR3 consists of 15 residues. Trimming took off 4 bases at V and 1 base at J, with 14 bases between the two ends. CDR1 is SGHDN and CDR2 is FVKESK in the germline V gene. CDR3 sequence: CASSPIRGPSYEQYF. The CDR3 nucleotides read TGTGCCAGCAGCCCCATCCGGGGCCCATCCTACGAGCAGTACTTC.

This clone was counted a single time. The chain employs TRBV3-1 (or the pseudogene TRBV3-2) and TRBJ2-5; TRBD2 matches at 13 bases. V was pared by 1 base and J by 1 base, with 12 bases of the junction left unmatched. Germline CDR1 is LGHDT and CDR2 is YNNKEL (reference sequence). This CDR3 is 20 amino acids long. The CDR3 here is CASSQAFALRTSGGQETQYF. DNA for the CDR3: TGTGCCAGCAGCCAAGCATTCGCTCTAAGGACTAGCGGGGGCCAAGAGACCCAGTACTTC.

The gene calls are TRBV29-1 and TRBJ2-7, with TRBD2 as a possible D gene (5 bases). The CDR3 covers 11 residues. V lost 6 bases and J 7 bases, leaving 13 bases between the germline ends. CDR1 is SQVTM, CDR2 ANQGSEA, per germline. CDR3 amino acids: CSVELGAEQYF. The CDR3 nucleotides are TGCAGCGTAGAACTAGGCGCGGAGCAGTACTTC.

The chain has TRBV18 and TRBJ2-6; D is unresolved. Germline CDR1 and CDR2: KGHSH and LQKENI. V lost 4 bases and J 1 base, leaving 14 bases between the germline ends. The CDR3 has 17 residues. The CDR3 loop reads CASSLSLYVSGANVLTF. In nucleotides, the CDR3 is TGTGCCAGCTCACTCAGCCTATACGTATCTGGGGCCAACGTCCTGACTTTC.

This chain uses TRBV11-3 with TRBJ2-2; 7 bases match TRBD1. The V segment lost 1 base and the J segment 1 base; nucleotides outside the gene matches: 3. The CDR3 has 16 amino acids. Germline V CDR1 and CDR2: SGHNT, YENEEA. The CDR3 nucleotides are TGTGCCAGCAGCTTAGGTCCAGGGGGGAACACCGGGGAGCTGTTTTTT. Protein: CASSLGPGGNTGELFF.

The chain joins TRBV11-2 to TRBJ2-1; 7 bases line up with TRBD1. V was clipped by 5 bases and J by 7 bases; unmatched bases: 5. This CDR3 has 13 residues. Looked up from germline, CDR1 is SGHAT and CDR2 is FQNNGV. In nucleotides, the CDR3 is TGTGCCAGCAGCCTCGACAGGGAAAATGAGCAGTTCTTC. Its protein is CASSLDRENEQFF.